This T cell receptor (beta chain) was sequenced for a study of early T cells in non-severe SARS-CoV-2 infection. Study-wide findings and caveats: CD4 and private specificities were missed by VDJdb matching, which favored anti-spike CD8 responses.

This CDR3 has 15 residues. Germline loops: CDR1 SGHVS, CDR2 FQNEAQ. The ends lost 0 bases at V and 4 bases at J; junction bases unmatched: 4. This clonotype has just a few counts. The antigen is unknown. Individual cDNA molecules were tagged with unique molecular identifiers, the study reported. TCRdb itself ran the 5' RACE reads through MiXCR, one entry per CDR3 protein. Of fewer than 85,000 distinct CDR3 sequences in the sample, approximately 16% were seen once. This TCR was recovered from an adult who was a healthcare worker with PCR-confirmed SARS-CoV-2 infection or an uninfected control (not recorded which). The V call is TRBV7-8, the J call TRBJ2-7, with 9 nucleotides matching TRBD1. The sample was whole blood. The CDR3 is CASSLAGQGKYEQYF. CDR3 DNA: TGTGCCAGCAGCTTAGCGGGACAGGGAAAGTACGAGCAGTACTTC.